This passage covers 17 T cell receptor beta chains from one sample sequenced in a study of T cell changes during pregnancy in multiple sclerosis. Sequencing used immunoSEQ multiplex PCR; TCRdb keeps in-frame clones, though not all of them. The sample yields 70,000 to 100,000 clones, almost 95% seen once. The starting material was peripheral blood, obtained in the third trimester of pregnancy. The source of these receptors is a female donor with multiple sclerosis, enrolled in a pregnancy study.

V is TRBV6-5 and J is TRBJ2-7; D gene unclear. V gave up 2 bases and J gave up 6 bases, with 17 bases separating them. Germline V gene sequence: CDR1 MNHEY, CDR2 SVGAGI. This CDR3 is built from 15 residues. DNA of the CDR3: TGTGCCAGCAGTTACGTGAGTGGGCTGGGTGGCGAGCAGTACTTC. It yields the protein CASSYVSGLGGEQYF.

The table lists this clone with a count of one. The gene calls are TRBV5-4 and TRBJ2-1; 9 bases agree with TRBD1. CDR3 length: 17 residues. Germline CDR1 SGHNT, CDR2 YYREEE (reference sequence). The V and J ends lost 0 bases and 4 bases, in that order; junction bases with no gene match: 8. The CDR3 DNA reads TGTGCCAGCAGCTTGGACCCCGGGACAGGGTGGTACAATGAGCAGTTCTTC. Translating gives CASSLDPGTGWYNEQFF.

The V call is TRBV2, the J call TRBJ1-1; no reliable D call. V lost 4 bases and J 1 base, leaving 10 bases between the germline ends. This CDR3 spans 14 amino acids. Germline V gene data show CDR1 as SNHLY and CDR2 as FYNNEI. The CDR3, as DNA: TGTGCCAGCAGTGGTCGACAACCGAACACTGAAGCTTTCTTT. Translated, it gives CASSGRQPNTEAFF.

The chain has TRBV5-3 and TRBJ2-5; TRBD2 agrees at 7 bases. TRBV5-3 is labeled an ORF, and its function is uncertain. This CDR3 comprises 14 residues. Unmatched junction bases numbered 6, after V lost 5 bases and J lost 2 bases. The CDR3 reads CARSTASGQETQYF. CDR3 DNA: TGTGCCAGAAGTACTGCTAGCGGACAAGAGACCCAGTACTTC.

CDR3 bases: TGTGCCAGCAGTTTAGCTCAGGGGCAGTGGAACACTGAAGCTTTCTTT. Its protein product is CASSLAQGQWNTEAFF. The V and J genes are TRBV27 and TRBJ1-1, with a weak D call TRBD1 (6 bases). V gave up 2 bases and J gave up 1 base, with 14 bases separating them. This CDR3 comprises 16 residues. Germline values: CDR1 MNHEY, CDR2 SMNVEV (reference sequence).

The rearrangement uses TRBV19 and TRBJ1-4; D unclear. The CDR3 loop spans 14 amino acids. V dropped 1 base and J dropped 8 bases, with 11 bases sitting between them. Germline assignment: CDR1 LNHDA and CDR2 SQIVND (reference sequence). CDR3 coding DNA: TGTGCCAGTAGTATAGCACAGTCTTCCGAAAAACTGTTTTTT. The encoded protein is CASSIAQSSEKLFF.

CDR3 sequence reads: CASSPGQGAGETQYF. In nucleotides, the CDR3 is TGTGCCAGCAGCCCCGGACAGGGGGCGGGGGAGACCCAGTACTTC. The chain recombines TRBV5-4 with TRBJ2-5; the match to TRBD1 covers 11 bases. J lost 5 bases, V lost 4 bases, and 7 bases had no gene match. The CDR3 sequence is 15 residues long. CDR1 and CDR2 from the germline V gene are SGHNT and YYREEE (reference sequence). Looking up the rest from reference TRBV5-4 and TRBJ2-5 gives the full variable domain: ETGVTQSPTHLIKTRGQQVTLRCSSQSGHNTVSWYQQALGQGPQFIFQYYREEENGRGNFPPRFSGLQFPNYSSELNVNALELDDSALYLCASSPGQGAGETQYFGPGTRLLVL.

The chain employs TRBV2 and TRBJ2-7, with TRBD2 as a possible D gene (6 bases). Germline V gene data show CDR1 as SNHLY and CDR2 as FYNNEI. The V end was cut by 8 bases, the J end by 1 base, with 15 bases between. There are 14 residues in the CDR3. The CDR3 is CASLGDGRSYEQYF. The CDR3 DNA reads as TGTGCCAGCCTGGGGGATGGGAGGTCCTACGAGCAGTACTTC.

The rearrangement uses TRBV27 and TRBJ2-3, with 12 nucleotides matching TRBD2. V trimming: 2 bases; J trimming: 5 bases; junction bases outside the gene matches: 2. This CDR3 comprises 15 residues. Germline V gene sequence: CDR1 MNHEY, CDR2 SMNVEV (reference sequence). CDR3 bases: TGTGCCAGCAGTTTAAGGGGACTAGCGGGAGATACGCAGTATTTT. It specifies CASSLRGLAGDTQYF.

V and J are TRBV5-4 and TRBJ2-7, with 7 nucleotides matching TRBD2. Germline lookup yields CDR1 SGHNT and CDR2 YYREEE (reference sequence). The CDR3 totals 14 residues. V shed 7 bases, J shed 3 bases, and the junction held 10 bases outside the gene matches. The CDR3 is CASGTGTMNYEQYF. The DNA of the CDR3 is TGTGCCAGCGGTACCGGGACTATGAACTACGAGCAGTACTTC. Variable domain in full (rest from reference TRBV5-4 and TRBJ2-7): ETGVTQSPTHLIKTRGQQVTLRCSSQSGHNTVSWYQQALGQGPQFIFQYYREEENGRGNFPPRFSGLQFPNYSSELNVNALELDDSALYLCASGTGTMNYEQYFGPGTRLTVT.

This chain links TRBV5-1 with TRBJ2-3; the match to TRBD1 covers 7 bases. Germline V lookup: CDR1 SGHRS, CDR2 YFSETQ. V lost 5 bases and J lost 2; bases outside the gene matches: 8. The CDR3 runs 15 residues. CDR3 nucleotide sequence: TGCGCCAGCAGATCGTACGGGACAGACACAGATACGCAGTATTTT. Its translation: CASRSYGTDTDTQYF.

The gene calls are TRBV9 and TRBJ2-2; tentative D call: TRBD2 (5 bases). The CDR3 runs 15 residues. Germline CDR1 and CDR2: SGDLS and YYNGEE. V was shortened by 4 bases and J by 6 bases, with 16 bases between the two germline ends. CDR3 nucleotide sequence: TGTGCCAGCAGCCCCTGGCTGAGCGGATCCGGGGAGCTGTTTTTT. It is translated as CASSPWLSGSGELFF.

V and J are TRBV20-1 and TRBJ2-1, with D hard to call. The V gene's germline CDR1 is DFQATT and CDR2 SNEGSKA (reference sequence). This CDR3 region has 11 residues. V shed 8 bases and J shed 7 bases, with 12 bases lying between them. The DNA of the CDR3 is TGCAGTCACTTTGTCCCTAATGAGCAGTTCTTC. Residues: CSHFVPNEQFF.

This clone showed up just a few times. The chain carries TRBV6-5 and TRBJ2-5; 11 nucleotides agree with TRBD1. Per germline, CDR1 MNHEY and CDR2 SVGAGI. V was clipped by 2 bases and J by 6 bases; unmatched bases: 8. The CDR3 is made up of 16 amino acids. DNA for the CDR3: TGTGCCAGCAGTTACACGACCGGGACAGGGGGGAAGACCCAGTACTTC. This sequence encodes CASSYTTGTGGKTQYF.

The chain employs TRBV2 and TRBJ2-7, with 10 bases lining up with TRBD2. The germline CDR1 and CDR2 sequences are SNHLY and FYNNEI. The CDR3 spans 17 residues. Trimming removed 4 bases from V and 0 bases from J; junction bases left unmatched: 9. Here the CDR3 DNA reads TGTGCCAGCAGTGTCTCGAGGACTAGCGGATTCTCCTACGAGCAGTACTTC. Translated: CASSVSRTSGFSYEQYF.

V is TRBV7-2 and J is TRBJ2-3; TRBD2 might be the D (5 bases). Germline V gives CDR1 SGHTA, CDR2 FQGNSA. V was cut by 4 bases and J by 9 bases, with 14 bases left in between. The CDR3 is 13 residues long. The CDR3 DNA is TGTGCCAGCAGCTCTCCCCTCCCGGGGACGCAGTATTTT. Translated, it gives CASSSPLPGTQYF. The full variable domain, with the rest looked up from reference TRBV7-2 and TRBJ2-3, is GAGVSQSPSNKVTEKGKDVELRCDPISGHTALYWYRQSLGQGLEFLIYFQGNSAPDKSGLPSDRFSAERTGGSVSTLTIQRTQQEDSAVYLCASSSPLPGTQYFGPGTRLTVL.

This chain uses TRBV10-3 with TRBJ2-7, with TRBD1 matching 7 bases. The CDR3 is 15 amino acids. With 3 bases clipped from V and 3 bases from J, the junction kept 8 bases outside the gene matches. Germline loops: CDR1 ENHRY, CDR2 SYGVKD. The CDR3 coding sequence is TGTGCCATCAGTGATCCGACAGGGATCGGCTACGAGCAGTACTTC. Translated: CAISDPTGIGYEQYF.